A selection of T cell receptor beta chains follows, all from one sample in a study of T cells in pancreatic ductal adenocarcinoma. The method was immunoSEQ multiplex PCR; TCRdb's version includes in-frame clones alone and lacks a portion of them. The sample yields more than 85,000 clones, nearly 95% seen once. The sample was PBMCs. These receptors all stem from a human donor with pancreatic ductal adenocarcinoma. CDR3s include the opening cysteine and the closing phenylalanine or tryptophan. D genes are given only for firm matches. Clone size is given for some rows only: seen once, a few or many times, or a class if the clone is expanded.

len	d_gene	abundance	j_gene	v_gene	CDR3nt	CDR3aa
13	-	-	TRBJ1-1	TRBV5-1	TGCGCCAGCAGGGCACAATCGAACACTGAAGCTTTCTTT	CASRAQSNTEAFF
14	TRBD1	-	TRBJ2-7	TRBV4-1	TGCGCCAGCAGCCAGAGGACAGGGGCCTACGAGCAGTACTTC	CASSQRTGAYEQYF
15	-	-	TRBJ1-4	TRBV30	TGTGCCTGGAGTCTCCGGGGAAGTACTAATGAAAAACTGTTTTTT	CAWSLRGSTNEKLFF
14	TRBD1	-	TRBJ2-7	TRBV19	TGTGCCAGTAGGCGGGACAGGGATCATGACGAGCAGTACTTC	CASRRDRDHDEQYF
15	TRBD2	-	TRBJ2-1	TRBV2	TGTGCCACCAGCCCTAGCGGGATCTCCTACAATGAGCAGTTCTTC	CATSPSGISYNEQFF
17	TRBD1	-	TRBJ2-3	TRBV29-1	TGCAGCGTTGGTCTGGGACAGGGGGCGACATTGGCAGATACGCAGTATTTT	CSVGLGQGATLADTQYF
16	-	-	TRBJ2-3	TRBV29-1	TGCAGCGTTGGGGGGGGGCTAGCGGCTGGCACAGATACGCAGTATTTT	CSVGGGLAAGTDTQYF
16	TRBD2	-	TRBJ2-1	TRBV9	TGTGCCAGCAGCGCTCTTAGCGGGAGAATGGGCAATGAGCAGTTCTTC	CASSALSGRMGNEQFF
14	-	-	TRBJ2-7	TRBV5-6	TGTGCCAGCAGCTTGAGTGGTAGGGGTGGCGAGCAGTACTTC	CASSLSGRGGEQYF
17	-	once	TRBJ2-2	TRBV10-3	TGTGCCATCGGATTGGGGTCGGGAGGGGGCACCTCCGGGGAGCTGTTTTTT	CAIGLGSGGGTSGELFF
14	-	-	TRBJ2-7	TRBV10-3	TGTGCCATCAGTGAGCAGGAGGGAGTAGGGGAGCAGTACTTC	CAISEQEGVGEQYF
13	-	-	TRBJ2-3	TRBV2	TGTGCCAGCAGTGAAGACCGGGTAAATACGCAGTATTTT	CASSEDRVNTQYF
16	-	-	TRBJ2-5	TRBV9	TGTGCCAGCAGCGTAGGCGTCGGACTGGGGCAAGAGACCCAGTACTTC	CASSVGVGLGQETQYF
15	-	-	TRBJ2-3	TRBV18	TGTGCCAGCTCACCACCTAGTCCGGGAGAAGATACGCAGTATTTT	CASSPPSPGEDTQYF
15	-	-	TRBJ2-2	TRBV19	TGTGCCAGTAGTATTTTGGCGGGGTACACCGGGGAGCTGTTTTTT	CASSILAGYTGELFF
15	-	-	TRBJ2-7	TRBV27	TGTGCCAGCAGTTTATTCTGGACTAGGGGGTACGAGCAGTACTTC	CASSLFWTRGYEQYF
14	-	-	TRBJ2-1	TRBV9	TGTGCCAGCAGCGTGGGACACCCCTACAATGAGCAGTTCTTC	CASSVGHPYNEQFF
15	TRBD1	-	TRBJ2-2	TRBV5-1	TGCGCCAGCAGCTTGGCTGGACAGGGGGCCGGGGAGCTGTTTTTT	CASSLAGQGAGELFF
13	-	few	TRBJ1-1	TRBV6-5	TGTGCCAGCAAGGCAGGGATGAACACTGAAGCTTTCTTT	CASKAGMNTEAFF
16	-	-	TRBJ1-5	TRBV6-6	TGTGCCAGCAGTTACGGGGGCACCCTCCTGTATCAGCCCCAGCATTTT	CASSYGGTLLYQPQHF
20	TRBD1	-	TRBJ1-5	TRBV7-3	TGTGCCAGCAGCCAACTCGGGACAGGGGTAGCCCGGTGTAGCAATCAGCCCCAGCATTTT	CASSQLGTGVARCSNQPQHF
14	TRBD2	-	TRBJ2-1	TRBV10-3	TGTGCCATCAGTGTAGCGGGAGGGCACAATGAGCAGTTCTTC	CAISVAGGHNEQFF
15	TRBD1	-	TRBJ2-5	TRBV2	TGTGCCAGCGAATTTGGGACAGGGGGCCGAGAGACCCAGTACTTC	CASEFGTGGRETQYF
13	-	-	TRBJ2-1	TRBV28	TGTGCCAGCAATTCCCCTCTGGCCAATGAGCAGTTCTTC	CASNSPLANEQFF
12	-	-	TRBJ2-1	TRBV29-1	TGCAGCGTTGAGACTGTAAACAATGAGCAGTTCTTC	CSVETVNNEQFF
15	-	-	TRBJ1-5	TRBV27	TGTGCCAGCAGGCCCGGGAACCTAGCTAATCAGCCCCAGCATTTT	CASRPGNLANQPQHF
14	-	-	TRBJ2-3	TRBV28	TGTGCCAGCAGTTTAGCCCAGACTTCAGATACGCAGTATTTT	CASSLAQTSDTQYF
14	-	-	TRBJ2-7	TRBV5-1	TGCGCCACCTCGGAACAGGGACAATCCTACGAGCAGTACTTC	CATSEQGQSYEQYF
16	TRBD2	-	TRBJ2-5	TRBV5-6	TGTGCCAGCAGCTTGAAGAGGACTAGCGGGAAAGAGACCCAGTACTTC	CASSLKRTSGKETQYF
13	TRBD2	-	TRBJ2-5	TRBV30	TGTGCCTTCCTACTAGCGGGGATGGAGACCCAGTACTTC	CAFLLAGMETQYF
13	-	-	TRBJ2-2	TRBV30	TGTGCCTGGGCCCAAACGCGCACCGGGGAGCTGTTTTTT	CAWAQTRTGELFF
17	-	-	TRBJ1-5	TRBV28	TGTGCCAGCAGTTTGCGGTGGGTTCGGAGGAGCAATCAGCCCCAGCATTTT	CASSLRWVRRSNQPQHF
14	TRBD1	few	TRBJ2-7	TRBV2	TGTGCCAGCAGTCTAGACAGGGCACTCTACGAGCAGTACTTC	CASSLDRALYEQYF
15	-	once	TRBJ1-5	TRBV4-3	TGCGCCAGCAGCCAAGATAGCAGGGTCGGTCAGCCCCAGCATTTT	CASSQDSRVGQPQHF
11	-	-	TRBJ2-1	TRBV6-6	TGTGCCAGTACAGGGAACAATGAGCAGTTCTTC	CASTGNNEQFF
13	-	-	TRBJ1-1	TRBV19	TGTGCCAGTAGTAACCGACGACAGTTTGAAGCTTTCTTT	CASSNRRQFEAFF